Listed below are T cell receptor beta chains from one sample, sequenced in a study of CD8 T cells in Susac syndrome. TCRdb itself ran the immunoSEQ multiplex PCR reads through MiXCR, one entry per CDR3 protein. This sample carries approximately 220,000 distinct CDR3 sequences, roughly 94% of them seen once, and the ten largest clones take about 0.08%. The specimen sequenced was CD4+ T cells from PBMCs. The receptors were sampled from a human donor with multiple sclerosis. The conserved cysteine and the conserved F or W are not part of the CDR3 here. Fields, in order: J gene, D gene, V gene, CDR3 protein. D genes are given only for firm matches.

j_gene: TRBJ2-3; d_gene: TRBD2; v_gene: TRBV20-1; CDR3aa: SASSPSGGAWDTQY
j_gene: TRBJ1-1; d_gene: TRBD1; v_gene: TRBV10-3; CDR3aa: AISDGDSEAF
j_gene: TRBJ2-6; d_gene: NA; v_gene: TRBV30; CDR3aa: ASGAGANVLT
j_gene: TRBJ2-7; d_gene: NA; v_gene: TRBV20-1; CDR3aa: SAARDRSSYEQY
j_gene: TRBJ1-1; d_gene: NA; v_gene: TRBV29-1; CDR3aa: SVWTAWTTEAF
j_gene: TRBJ2-3; d_gene: NA; v_gene: TRBV20-1; CDR3aa: SALPGNTQY
j_gene: TRBJ2-5; d_gene: TRBD1; v_gene: TRBV9; CDR3aa: ASSEGLGQNQETQY
j_gene: TRBJ2-3; d_gene: NA; v_gene: TRBV6-5; CDR3aa: ASISADTQY
j_gene: TRBJ1-5; d_gene: TRBD1; v_gene: TRBV15; CDR3aa: ATAGGYSNQPQH
j_gene: TRBJ1-6; d_gene: NA; v_gene: TRBV30; CDR3aa: AWRMGLGSPLH
j_gene: TRBJ2-5; d_gene: NA; v_gene: TRBV12-3/TRBV12-4; CDR3aa: ASSRGRQETQY
j_gene: TRBJ2-1; d_gene: NA; v_gene: TRBV20-1; CDR3aa: SASAGPEMSEQF
j_gene: TRBJ2-1; d_gene: NA; v_gene: TRBV7-2; CDR3aa: ASSPGEPHYNEQF
j_gene: TRBJ1-2; d_gene: NA; v_gene: TRBV20-1; CDR3aa: STPGRGFYGYT
j_gene: TRBJ2-5; d_gene: TRBD2; v_gene: TRBV4-2; CDR3aa: ASSQGLAEETQY
j_gene: TRBJ1-1; d_gene: NA; v_gene: TRBV29-1; CDR3aa: SVETGGTEAF
j_gene: TRBJ1-2; d_gene: NA; v_gene: TRBV18; CDR3aa: ASSPPGVQGYT
j_gene: TRBJ2-6; d_gene: TRBD1; v_gene: TRBV20-1; CDR3aa: SAPGTGGRGANVLT
j_gene: TRBJ2-3; d_gene: NA; v_gene: TRBV30; CDR3aa: AWSAQGGADTQY
j_gene: TRBJ1-1; d_gene: NA; v_gene: TRBV19; CDR3aa: ASSLQGQTEAF
j_gene: TRBJ1-6; d_gene: NA; v_gene: TRBV6-5; CDR3aa: ASSYSGTVNSPLH
j_gene: TRBJ1-3; d_gene: NA; v_gene: TRBV6-6; CDR3aa: ASSRRGTGNTIY
j_gene: TRBJ1-1; d_gene: NA; v_gene: TRBV20-1; CDR3aa: SPSQPGSYTEAF
j_gene: TRBJ2-1; d_gene: TRBD2; v_gene: TRBV7-8; CDR3aa: ASSLSGTSGSYNEQF
j_gene: TRBJ1-2; d_gene: NA; v_gene: TRBV7-9; CDR3aa: ATITYGYT
j_gene: TRBJ2-3; d_gene: NA; v_gene: TRBV30; CDR3aa: AWSWGSTDTQY
j_gene: TRBJ1-2; d_gene: NA; v_gene: TRBV15; CDR3aa: ATREGRGQLNGYT
j_gene: TRBJ2-1; d_gene: NA; v_gene: TRBV20-1; CDR3aa: SARENEQF
j_gene: TRBJ2-1; d_gene: NA; v_gene: TRBV4-1; CDR3aa: ASSQETRRTASSYNEQF
j_gene: TRBJ1-2; d_gene: NA; v_gene: TRBV3-1; CDR3aa: ASSLGANGYT
j_gene: TRBJ1-6; d_gene: NA; v_gene: TRBV7-9; CDR3aa: ASSDRIESPLH
j_gene: TRBJ1-2; d_gene: NA; v_gene: TRBV30; CDR3aa: AWSVFANYGYT
j_gene: TRBJ1-4; d_gene: NA; v_gene: TRBV4-2; CDR3aa: ASSAQGKLF
j_gene: TRBJ2-3; d_gene: NA; v_gene: TRBV30; CDR3aa: AWSETDTDTQY
j_gene: TRBJ1-6; d_gene: NA; v_gene: TRBV2; CDR3aa: ASRVHSGANSPLH
j_gene: TRBJ2-5; d_gene: TRBD2; v_gene: TRBV3-1; CDR3aa: ASSQDGSAGGRETQY
j_gene: TRBJ1-1; d_gene: NA; v_gene: TRBV29-1; CDR3aa: SVGLGANTEAF
j_gene: TRBJ1-2; d_gene: NA; v_gene: TRBV7-9; CDR3aa: ASHPDPNYGYT
j_gene: TRBJ1-6; d_gene: NA; v_gene: TRBV4-1; CDR3aa: ASSQGDSLGHR
j_gene: TRBJ2-3; d_gene: NA; v_gene: TRBV25-1; CDR3aa: ASSVGSATDTQY
j_gene: TRBJ2-2; d_gene: NA; v_gene: TRBV29-1; CDR3aa: SAAGTPALGELF